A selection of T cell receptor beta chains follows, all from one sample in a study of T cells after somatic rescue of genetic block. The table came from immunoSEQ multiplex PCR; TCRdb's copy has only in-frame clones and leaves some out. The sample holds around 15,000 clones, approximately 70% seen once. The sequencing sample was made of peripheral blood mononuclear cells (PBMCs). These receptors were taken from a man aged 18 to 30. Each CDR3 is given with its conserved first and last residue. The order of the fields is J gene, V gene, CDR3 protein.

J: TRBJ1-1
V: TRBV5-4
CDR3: CASSVGQGGAFF

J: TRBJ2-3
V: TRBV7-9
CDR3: CASSLTRQGRTDTQYF

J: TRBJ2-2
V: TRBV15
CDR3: CATSRDRDYPHGELFF

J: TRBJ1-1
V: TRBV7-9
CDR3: CASSLSGNTEAFF

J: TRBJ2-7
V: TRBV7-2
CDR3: CASSLAGKQYF

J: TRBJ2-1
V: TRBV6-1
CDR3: CASSSLSSYNEQFF

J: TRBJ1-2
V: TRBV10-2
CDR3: CASRRGAGEFYGYTF

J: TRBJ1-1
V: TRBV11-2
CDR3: CASSSSLRGKNTEAFF

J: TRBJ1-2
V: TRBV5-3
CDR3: CASSLAGGQGRGYTF

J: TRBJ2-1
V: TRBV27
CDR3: CASRKRLAGATSYNEQFF

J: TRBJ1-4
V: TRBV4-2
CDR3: CASSQGLDFNEKLFF

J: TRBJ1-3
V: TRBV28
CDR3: CANSTVYGNTIYF

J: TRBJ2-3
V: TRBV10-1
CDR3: CVDEGRNSTDTQYF

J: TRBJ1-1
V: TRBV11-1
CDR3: CASSLTGTGTEAFF

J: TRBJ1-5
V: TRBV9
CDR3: CASSVETNQPQHF

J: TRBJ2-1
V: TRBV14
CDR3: CASSRSQGNEQFF

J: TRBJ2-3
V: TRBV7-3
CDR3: CASSFQGADTQYF

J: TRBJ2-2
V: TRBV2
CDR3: CASSADRGRTGELFF

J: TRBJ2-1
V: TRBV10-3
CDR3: CAISGTVEGSYNEQFF

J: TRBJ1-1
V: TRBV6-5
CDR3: CASSHTKDSEAFF

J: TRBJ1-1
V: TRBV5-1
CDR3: CASSFPNTGGNTEAFF

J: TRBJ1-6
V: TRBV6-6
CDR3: CASSYLNQGGSPLHF

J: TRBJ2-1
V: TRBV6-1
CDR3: CASSAHGGQRTHNEQFF

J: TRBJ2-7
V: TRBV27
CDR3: CASAPWRTSGYEQYF

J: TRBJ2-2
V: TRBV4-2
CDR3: CASSQDRVAGELFF

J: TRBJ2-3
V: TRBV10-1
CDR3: CASSEVQASTDTQYF

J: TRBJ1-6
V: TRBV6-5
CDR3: CASSQGGSRSPLHF

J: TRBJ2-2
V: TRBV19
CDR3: CASSIRGSGELFF

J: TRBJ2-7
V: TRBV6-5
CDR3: CASSYSIFGVGDEQYF

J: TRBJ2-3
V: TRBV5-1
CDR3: CASSLKETQYF

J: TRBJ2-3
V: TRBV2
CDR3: CASSFLEGTDTQYF

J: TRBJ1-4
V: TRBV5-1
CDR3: CASSPMSGGALAEKLFF

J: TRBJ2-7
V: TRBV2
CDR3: CASSFRSTSYEQYF

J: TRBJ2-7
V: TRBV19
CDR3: CASSIRGRLYEQYF

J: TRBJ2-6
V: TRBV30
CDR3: CAWRTLYSGANVLTF

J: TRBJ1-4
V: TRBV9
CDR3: CASSVGDRGEEKLFF

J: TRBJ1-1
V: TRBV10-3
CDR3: CAIRVGLNTEAFF

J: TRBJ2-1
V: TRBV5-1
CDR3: CASSLAGAPGYNEQFF

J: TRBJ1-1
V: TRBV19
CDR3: CASSQLEINTEAFF

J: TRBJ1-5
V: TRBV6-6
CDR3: CASSYDRRDNQPQHF

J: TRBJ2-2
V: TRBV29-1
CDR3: CSADTANTGELFF

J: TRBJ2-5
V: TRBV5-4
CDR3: CASSLGDRGYQETQYF

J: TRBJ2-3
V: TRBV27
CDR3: CASSFQGIGAVVGQYF

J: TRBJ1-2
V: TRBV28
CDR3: CASIGQPEGYTF

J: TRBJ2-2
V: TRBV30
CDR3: CAWSLGQGRGLNTGELFF

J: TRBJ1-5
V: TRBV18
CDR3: CASSPQGANQPQHF

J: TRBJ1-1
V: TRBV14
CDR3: CASSPTWGTEAFF

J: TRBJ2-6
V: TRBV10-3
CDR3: CAISDKGTGANVLTF

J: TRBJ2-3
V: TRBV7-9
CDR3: CASSLAVDTQYF

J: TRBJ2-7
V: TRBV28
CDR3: CASSRRQGRAEQYF

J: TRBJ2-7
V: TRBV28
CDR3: CASSFSGPAYEQYF

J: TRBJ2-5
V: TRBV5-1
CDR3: CASSFVGQETQYF